Below, 15 T cell receptor beta chains from the same sample are listed, as sequenced in a study of cytomegalovirus exposure and HLA in healthy donors. The PCR made use of 60 Vbeta and 13 Jbeta primers. Libraries were prepared by immunoSEQ multiplex PCR; TCRdb keeps only in-frame clonotypes and omits some of them. Of around 91,000 clones in the sample, less than 70% were seen once. The sequencing sample was made of PBMCs. These receptors were taken from a human donor in good health.

This clone appeared a single time. The V and J genes are TRBV5-3 and TRBJ1-6, with 10 bases matching TRBD1. TRBV5-3 is recorded as an ORF, its role being uncertain. The CDR3 covers 21 residues. Trimming removed 1 base from V and 5 bases from J; junction bases left unmatched: 18. The CDR3 DNA reads TGTGCCAGAAGCTTGTCGTTGTGGGACAGGGGTCCGGGGGGCCATAATTCACCCCTCCACTTT. It specifies CARSLSLWDRGPGGHNSPLHF.

The CDR3: CASSLDGAGGYEQYF. Here the CDR3 DNA reads TGTGCCAGCAGCTTAGATGGGGCAGGGGGCTACGAGCAGTACTTC. This chain links TRBV7-2 with TRBJ2-7, with 7 bases identical to TRBD1. Germline V gene lookup returns CDR1 SGHTA and CDR2 FQGNSA. The V and J ends lost 1 base and 3 bases, in that order; junction bases with no gene match: 6. The CDR3 is made up of 15 amino acids.

This clone turned up a few times. The rearrangement links TRBV7-2 to TRBJ1-1; D gene ambiguous. Germline V lookup: CDR1 SGHTA, CDR2 FQGNSA. Trimming pared 4 bases from V and 0 bases from J, leaving 12 bases between. This CDR3 is 15 amino acids long. Here the CDR3 DNA reads TGTGCCAGCAGCTCAGCTCCTACAGTGAACACTGAAGCTTTCTTT. Amino acids: CASSSAPTVNTEAFF.

This clone was observed a single time. The CDR3 protein is CASSLARGTESISGYTF. In DNA form, the CDR3 reads TGTGCCAGCAGCTTAGCGCGGGGAACGGAATCTATATCTGGCTACACCTTC. J is TRBJ1-2 and V is TRBV7-9; D ambiguous. Germline CDR1 SEHNR, CDR2 FQNEAQ (reference sequence). With 0 bases removed from V and 7 bases from J, the gap between germline ends came to 21 bases. CDR3 length: 17 residues.

This clone was counted only a few times. The chain links TRBV5-4 to TRBJ1-2, with D perhaps TRBD1 (6 bases). The CDR3 is 15 amino acids. V was clipped by 2 bases and J by 4 bases, with 15 bases between them. From germline, CDR1 is SGHNT and CDR2 YYREEE (reference sequence). In nucleotides, the CDR3 is TGTGCCAGCAGCTTTAAACAGGGAGCTCTCTATGGCTACACCTTC. It yields the protein CASSFKQGALYGYTF.

The V gene is TRBV5-1, the J gene TRBJ2-7; D perhaps matches TRBD2 (6 bases). Germline lookup yields CDR1 SGHRS and CDR2 YFSETQ. V lost 0 bases and J lost 1, with 11 bases in between. This CDR3 is 15 amino acids long. The CDR3, as DNA: TGCGCCAGCAGCTTGGTGGGGGGAAGGTCCTACGAGCAGTACTTC. This gives the protein CASSLVGGRSYEQYF.

As concerns this clone: At one end the junction does not follow the germline gene, possibly because of a read error. The identical CDR3 is also encoded by other nucleotide sequences in the sample. The CDR3 region has the DNA TGTGCCTGGAGTCAGGGGATGAACACTGAGGCTTTCTTT. It specifies CAWSQGMNTEAFF. The J gene is TRBJ1-1, the V gene TRBV30; D may be TRBD1 (6 bases). Germline V gives CDR1 GTSNPN, CDR2 SVGIG (reference sequence). The CDR3 is 13 amino acids.

This clone is medium-sized. The chain recombines TRBV6-1 with TRBJ1-2; the D gene is possibly TRBD1 (6 bases). Germline loops: CDR1 MNHNS, CDR2 SASEGT. There are 12 residues in the CDR3. V was trimmed by 2 bases and J by 8 bases, leaving 9 bases between them. The DNA of the CDR3 is TGTGCCAGCAGTGAAACAGGGTCCGGCTACACCTTC. This translates into CASSETGSGYTF.

The chain carries TRBV14 and TRBJ2-3; D may be TRBD2 (5 bases). V was shortened by 0 bases and J by 3 bases, with 10 bases between the two germline ends. Germline loops: CDR1 SGHDN, CDR2 FVKESK. The CDR3 consists of 15 residues. CDR3 protein: CASSQDLGVTDTQYF. In nucleotides, the CDR3 is TGTGCCAGCAGCCAAGATCTCGGGGTTACAGATACGCAGTATTTT. Full variable domain (outside the CDR3, taken from reference TRBV14 and TRBJ2-3): EAGVTQFPSHSVIEKGQTVTLRCDPISGHDNLYWYRRVMGKEIKFLLHFVKESKQDESGMPNNRFLAERTGGTYSTLKVQPAELEDSGVYFCASSQDLGVTDTQYFGPGTRLTVL.

The chain combines TRBV15 with TRBJ2-6; D gene ambiguous. The CDR3 consists of 15 residues. Trimming took off 5 bases at V and 0 bases at J, with 8 bases between the two ends. Germline-derived CDR1 and CDR2 are LNHNV and YYDKDF (reference sequence). In DNA, the CDR3 is TGTGCCACCAGCGTGAGGAGCTCTGGGGCCAACGTCCTGACTTTC. It codes for CATSVRSSGANVLTF.

This chain joins TRBV7-2 and TRBJ1-1, with D maybe TRBD1 (6 bases). The CDR3 sequence is 13 residues long. Per germline, CDR1 SGHTA and CDR2 FQGNSA. V shed 5 bases and J shed 8 bases, with 15 bases lying between them. In DNA, the CDR3 is TGTGCCAGCAGCATTCGGGACATAGCCGAAGCTTTCTTT. Translating it yields CASSIRDIAEAFF.

This clone was counted a few times. The CDR3 nucleotides read TGTGCCAGCAGCATGGACAGGGGAGGCAATCAGCCCCAGCATTTT. It specifies CASSMDRGGNQPQHF. The rearrangement links TRBV5-4 to TRBJ1-5, with 9 nucleotides matching TRBD1. V lost 4 bases to trimming and J lost 2 bases; unmatched junction nucleotides: 4. CDR1 SGHNT and CDR2 YYREEE come from the germline V gene (reference sequence). The CDR3 is 15 residues long.

V gene TRBV7-6 combines with J gene TRBJ2-6, with TRBD1 matching 7 bases. V gave up 6 bases and J gave up 4 bases; unmatched junction bases: 6. There are 15 residues in the CDR3. CDR1 and CDR2 from the germline V gene are SGHVS and FNYEAQ. CDR3: CASSSTGAGANVLTF. CDR3 nucleotides: TGTGCCAGCAGTTCTACAGGGGCCGGGGCCAACGTCCTGACTTTC.

The V and J genes are TRBV11-2 and TRBJ2-6; D is possibly TRBD2 (7 bases). The CDR3 has 17 amino acids. Germline CDR1 SGHAT, CDR2 FQNNGV. V gave up 5 bases and J gave up 4 bases, with 18 bases separating them. The CDR3 reads CASSPWGGAFGANVLTF. As DNA, the CDR3 is TGTGCCAGCAGCCCCTGGGGGGGGGCCTTCGGGGCCAACGTCCTGACTTTC.

To note about this clone: Other DNA sequences from this sample encode an identical CDR3 as well. This sequence joins TRBV7-2 and TRBJ1-5; maybe TRBD1 (6 bases). Germline CDR1 reads SGHTA; CDR2 reads FQGNSA. The CDR3 loop spans 15 amino acids. V lost 1 base and J lost 16, with 23 bases in between. The CDR3 loop reads CASSLDGTPYDRSHF. The CDR3 bases are TGTGCCAGCAGCTTAGATGGGACACCTTATGACCGTAGTCATTTT.